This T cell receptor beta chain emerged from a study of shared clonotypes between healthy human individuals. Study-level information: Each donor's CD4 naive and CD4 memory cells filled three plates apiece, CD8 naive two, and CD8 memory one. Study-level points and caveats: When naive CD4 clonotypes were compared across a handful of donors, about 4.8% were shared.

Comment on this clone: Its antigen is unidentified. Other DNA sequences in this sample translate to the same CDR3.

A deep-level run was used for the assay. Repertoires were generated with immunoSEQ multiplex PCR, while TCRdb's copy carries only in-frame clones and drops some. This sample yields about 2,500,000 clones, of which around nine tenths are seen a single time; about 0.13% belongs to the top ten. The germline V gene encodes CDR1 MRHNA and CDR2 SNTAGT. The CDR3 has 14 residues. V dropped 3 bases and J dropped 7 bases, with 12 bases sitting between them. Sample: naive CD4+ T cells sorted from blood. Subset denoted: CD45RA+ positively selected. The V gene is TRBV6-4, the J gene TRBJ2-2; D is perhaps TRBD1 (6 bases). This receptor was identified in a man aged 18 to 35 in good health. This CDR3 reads CASSEQGSNGELFF. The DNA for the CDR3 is TGTGCCAGCAGTGAACAGGGAAGTAACGGGGAGCTGTTTTTT.